The rows below give T cell receptor beta chains drawn from one sample of a study of vaccination effects on CD4 cells after COVID-19. These receptors have no identified antigens. The table came from immunoSEQ multiplex PCR; TCRdb's copy has only in-frame clones and leaves some out. This table holds 20,000 to 25,000 clones, 65% to 80% found once. The sequencing used CD4+ T cells from PBMCs cultured with HCoV-NL63 spike peptides, collected before COVID-19 vaccination. The receptors originated from a human donor who received a COVID-19 vaccine. Both conserved end residues are part of each CDR3. The D gene is left open where the match is weak. Clone size appears in some rows only: once, few, many, or a class for an expanded clone.

d_call | j_call | clone_size | v_call | cdr3_aa | cdr3_nt
TRBD2 | TRBJ2-7 | NA | TRBV10-1 | CASSGPGLAGYEQYF | TGCGCCAGCAGTGGTCCGGGACTAGCAGGCTACGAGCAGTACTTC
NA | TRBJ1-5 | NA | TRBV21-1 | CASSKGGKGNQPQHF | TGTGCCAGCAGCAAAGGGGGAAAGGGCAATCAGCCCCAGCATTTT
NA | TRBJ2-2 | NA | TRBV10-3 | CAISQFRGGPNTGELFF | TGTGCCATCAGTCAGTTCCGCGGGGGCCCGAACACCGGGGAGCTGTTTTTT
TRBD1 | TRBJ1-1 | few | TRBV5-1 | CASSARQGTDIAEAFF | TGCGCCAGCAGCGCACGACAGGGGACGGATATCGCTGAAGCTTTCTTT
NA | TRBJ1-6 | NA | TRBV7-9 | CAPPPGAKHNSPLHF | TGTGCCCCCCCGCCAGGGGCTAAACATAATTCACCCCTCCACTTT
NA | TRBJ1-2 | medium-sized | TRBV3-1/TRBV3-2 | CASSQGNSGYTF | TGTGCCAGCAGCCAGGGAAATAGTGGCTACACCTTC
NA | TRBJ1-1 | NA | TRBV7-9 | CASSLSGVNTEAFF | TGTGCCAGCAGCTTATCCGGGGTGAACACTGAAGCTTTCTTT
NA | TRBJ1-5 | few | TRBV12-2 | CASRLGSEGWHQPQHF | TGTGCAAGTCGCTTAGGAAGTGAGGGGTGGCATCAGCCCCAGCATTTT
TRBD1 | TRBJ1-1 | NA | TRBV5-5 | CASSGDSTSTEAFF | TGTGCCAGCAGCGGGGACAGTACGAGCACTGAAGCTTTCTTT
NA | TRBJ1-2 | NA | TRBV10-1 | CASSPGRNYGYTF | TGCGCCAGCAGCCCAGGACGGAACTATGGCTACACCTTC
TRBD1 | TRBJ2-7 | few | TRBV6-5 | CATGQGFYEQYF | TGTGCCACCGGACAGGGATTCTACGAGCAGTACTTC
NA | TRBJ2-2 | NA | TRBV19 | CASSTTQRTGELFF | TGTGCCAGTAGTACCACTCAAAGGACCGGGGAGCTGTTTTTT
NA | TRBJ2-1 | NA | TRBV24-1 | CATSDPGISYNEQFF | TGTGCCACCAGTGATCCCGGTATCTCCTACAATGAGCAGTTCTTC
NA | TRBJ1-2 | NA | TRBV19 | CASTRQSNYGYTF | TGTGCCAGTACTCGACAGTCTAACTATGGCTACACCTTC
NA | TRBJ1-1 | few | TRBV20-1 | CSASRGRVNTEAFF | TGCAGTGCTAGTCGGGGACGGGTGAACACTGAAGCTTTCTTT
NA | TRBJ1-4 | NA | TRBV6-5 | CASTNGGFEKLFF | TGTGCCAGCACCAACGGGGGCTTTGAAAAACTGTTTTTT
NA | TRBJ2-2 | few | TRBV5-8 | CASSLVYTGRGWTGELFF | TGTGCCAGCAGCTTGGTCTATACAGGGAGAGGATGGACCGGGGAGCTGTTTTTT
TRBD2 | TRBJ2-7 | large | TRBV10-3 | CAISLRTSGGVISYEQYF | TGTGCCATCAGTCTCCGGACTAGCGGGGGGGTAATTAGCTACGAGCAGTACTTC
NA | TRBJ2-7 | NA | TRBV5-1 | CASSPGRAEYEQYF | TGCGCCAGCAGCCCGGGACGGGCTGAATACGAGCAGTACTTC
NA | TRBJ1-1 | NA | TRBV4-1 | CASSQMENTEAFF | TGCGCCAGCAGCCAAATGGAGAACACTGAAGCTTTCTTT
NA | TRBJ1-4 | few | TRBV18 | CASSLSGPGAQNEKLFF | TGTGCCAGCTCACTATCGGGCCCTGGAGCCCAAAATGAAAAACTGTTTTTT
TRBD1 | TRBJ1-1 | NA | TRBV6-6 | CASSPTGVSEAFF | TGTGCCAGCAGCCCGACAGGGGTCTCTGAAGCTTTCTTT
NA | TRBJ2-3 | few | TRBV5-4 | CASSAEWRGDTQYF | TGTGCCAGCAGCGCAGAATGGCGAGGAGATACGCAGTATTTT
NA | TRBJ1-1 | NA | TRBV3-1/TRBV3-2 | CASSRGGVAEAFF | TGTGCCAGCAGCCGGGGGGGAGTGGCTGAAGCTTTCTTT
NA | TRBJ1-1 | NA | TRBV9 | CASSVAGVNTEAFF | TGTGCCAGCAGCGTAGCGGGGGTGAACACTGAAGCTTTCTTT
NA | TRBJ1-2 | NA | TRBV20-1 | CSARNSLGYTF | TGCAGTGCTAGAAACAGTTTGGGGTACACCTTC
NA | TRBJ1-1 | NA | TRBV6-1 | CASSETTNTEAFF | TGTGCCAGCAGTGAAACCACTAACACTGAAGCTTTCTTT
TRBD1 | TRBJ2-1 | NA | TRBV5-8 | CASSPAGDRAYNEQFF | TGTGCCAGCAGCCCGGCGGGGGACAGGGCATACAATGAGCAGTTCTTC